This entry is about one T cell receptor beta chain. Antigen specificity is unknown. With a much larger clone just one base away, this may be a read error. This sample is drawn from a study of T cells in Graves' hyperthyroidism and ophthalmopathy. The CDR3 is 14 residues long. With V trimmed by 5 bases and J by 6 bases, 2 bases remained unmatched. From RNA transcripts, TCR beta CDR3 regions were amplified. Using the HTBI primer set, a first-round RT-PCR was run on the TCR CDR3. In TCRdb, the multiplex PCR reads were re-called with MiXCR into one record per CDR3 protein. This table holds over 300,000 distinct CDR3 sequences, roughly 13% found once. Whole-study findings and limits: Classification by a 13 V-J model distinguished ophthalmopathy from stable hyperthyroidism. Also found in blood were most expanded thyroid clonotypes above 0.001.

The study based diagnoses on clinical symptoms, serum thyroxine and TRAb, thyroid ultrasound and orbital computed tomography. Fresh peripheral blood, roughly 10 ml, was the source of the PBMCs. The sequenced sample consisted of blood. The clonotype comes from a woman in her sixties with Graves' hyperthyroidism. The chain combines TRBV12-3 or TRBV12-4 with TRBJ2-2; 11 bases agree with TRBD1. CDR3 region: CASSRDRGAGELFF. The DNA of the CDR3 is TGTGCCAGCAGTAGGGACAGGGGGGCCGGGGAGCTGTTTTTT.